This T cell receptor (beta chain) was recorded in a study of Ad26.COV2.S vaccination and SARS-CoV-2 variants. As for the study in general: Intramuscularly, Ad26.COV2.S was given either once or twice, 56 days apart.

Germline trimming cut 6 bases from V and 2 bases from J; bases unmatched to any gene: 6. The CDR3 covers 16 residues. Germline CDR1 MDHEN, CDR2 SYDVKM. Treatment given: some 20 received Ad26.COV2.S at low or high dose, single or two shots; several received placebo; per-sample allocation not given. The study sampled participants on day 63 after the first vaccine or placebo injection. An Ad26 vector was used to express Wuhan-strain SARS-CoV-2 spike as the vaccine. Clones were sequenced by immunoSEQ multiplex PCR, and TCRdb holds only the in-frame ones, with some missing. Of about 460,000 clones in the sample, 80% to 90% were seen once.

This chain uses TRBV28 with TRBJ2-7; 14 bases are shared with TRBD2. The starting material was peripheral blood, obtained in a trial of Ad26.COV2.S vaccine versus placebo. The TCR was taken from a person between 18 and 60 years old who received the Ad26.COV2.S COVID-19 vaccine or a placebo. CDR3 in DNA: TGTGCCAGCAGCACTACGGGACTAGCGGGGGCCTACGAGCAGTACTTC. It translates to CASSTTGLAGAYEQYF.